The entry below gives a single T cell receptor (beta chain) sequence along with its context. Regions amplified from RNA transcripts were the TCR beta CDR3 regions. The TCR CDR3 first-round RT-PCR relied on the HTBI primer set. One entry per CDR3 protein results from TCRdb running MiXCR on the multiplex PCR reads. Of around 450,000 distinct CDR3 sequences listed, 15% to 19% are singletons. Diagnoses were established using clinical symptoms, serum thyroxine and TRAb, thyroid ultrasound and orbital computed tomography. The V and J ends lost 0 bases and 10 bases respectively, with 12 bases between them. CDR3 length equals 14 residues. Per the germline V gene, CDR1 is KGHDR and CDR2 is SFDVKD. These data come from a study of T cells in Graves' hyperthyroidism and ophthalmopathy. Study-wide background: At initial diagnosis, before any treatment had begun, peripheral blood was obtained.

The sequencing input was blood. This clonotype was sampled from a woman in her late teens or twenties with Graves' hyperthyroidism. The chain recombines TRBV24-1 with TRBJ2-1; D is possibly TRBD1 (5 bases). The CDR3 region has the DNA TGTGCCACCAGTGATTTGGGCTTGACAGCCGAGCAGTTCTTC. Encoded protein: CATSDLGLTAEQFF.